These 29 T cell receptor beta chains were all obtained from the same sample, sequenced in a study of T cells in Graves' hyperthyroidism and ophthalmopathy (dated by TCRdb to between 2019 and 2020). The library was generated by multiplex PCR. Reads for this sample came from an Illumina HiSeq 2000. Amplification of TCR beta CDR3 regions was carried out from RNA transcripts. For the first round of RT-PCR on the TCR CDR3, the HTBI primer set was used together with the Qiagen OneStep RT-PCR kit. TCRdb ran its own pipeline on the public reads, namely fastp trimming at Q25 and MiXCR clone calling, and kept in-frame beta chains. Under each unique CDR3 protein, matching rows form one entry showing the most common genes and DNA. In all, the sample holds under 300,000 distinct CDR3 sequences, and nearly 15% of those were seen once. The ten largest clones add up to 30% of the sample. Sequenced input: blood. Receptors were obtained from a woman aged 50 to 65 with Graves' hyperthyroidism that later progressed to Graves' ophthalmopathy.

At least ten counts were recorded for this clonotype. This chain links TRBV27 with TRBJ2-2, with 7 positions matching TRBD1. Germline trimming cut 7 bases from V and 6 bases from J; bases unmatched to any gene: 8. Germline V gene sequence: CDR1 MNHEY, CDR2 SMNVEV (reference sequence). The length of the CDR3 is 14 residues. The CDR3 DNA sequence: TGTGCCAGCACTCCACAGGGGCACCCCGGGGAGCTGTTTTTT. It specifies CASTPQGHPGELFF.

The chain joins TRBV29-1 to TRBJ2-2; D is possibly TRBD1 (6 bases). Germline V lookup: CDR1 SQVTM, CDR2 ANQGSEA. V lost 4 bases to trimming and J lost 5 bases, with 8 bases between them. The CDR3 spans 12 residues. As DNA, the CDR3 is TGCAGCGTTGGGGGGCAGACCGGGGAGCTGTTTTTT. This encodes CSVGGQTGELFF.

This clonotype was seen at least ten times. The V gene is TRBV12-5, the J gene TRBJ1-1; a weak D match, TRBD1 (5 bases). CDR3 length equals 13 residues. V gave up 3 bases and J gave up 4 bases, with 9 bases separating them. Germline V CDR1 and CDR2: LGHNT, FRNRAP. The CDR3 loop is CASGLTGTTEAFF. CDR3 nucleotides: TGTGCTAGTGGTTTAACCGGGACCACTGAAGCTTTCTTT.

The chain couples TRBV19 to TRBJ1-5; perhaps TRBD1 as D (5 bases). Per germline, CDR1 LNHDA and CDR2 SQIVND (reference sequence). V was shortened by 6 bases and J by 0 bases, with 24 bases between the two germline ends. The CDR3 extends over 19 amino acids. CDR3 nucleotide sequence: TGTGCCAGTAGGATAAGACGGGGCTCCAACGTATATAGCAATCAGCCCCAGCATTTT. The encoded protein is CASRIRRGSNVYSNQPQHF.

This clonotype occurred many times. The V gene is TRBV18, the J gene TRBJ2-7, with TRBD1 matching 10 bases. The CDR3 sequence is 14 residues long. The V gene end was trimmed by 2 bases and the J gene end by 12 bases; junction bases not matched to a gene: 10. Looked up from germline, CDR1 is KGHSH and CDR2 is LQKENI. The CDR3 is CASSPRQGAMFGYF. CDR3 coding DNA: TGTGCCAGCTCACCAAGACAGGGGGCGATGTTTGGGTACTTC. The whole variable domain, remainder taken from reference TRBV18 and TRBJ2-7, is NAGVMQNPRHLVRRRGQEARLRCSPMKGHSHVYWYRQLPEEGLKFMVYLQKENIIDESGMPKERFSAEFPKEGPSILRIQQVVRGDSAAYFCASSPRQGAMFGYFGPGTRLTVT.

This clonotype was seen only a few times. The chain has TRBV12-3 or TRBV12-4 and TRBJ2-7; D gene unclear. V lost 8 bases and J lost 2, with 10 bases in between. The CDR3 sequence is 12 residues long. In DNA form, the CDR3 reads TGTGCCAGCTCCGAAACAGCCTACGAGCAGTACTTC. This codes for CASSETAYEQYF.

V gene TRBV19 combines with J gene TRBJ1-2, with D possibly TRBD1 on 6 matching bases. The V end was cut by 4 bases, the J end by 8 bases, with 17 bases between. The CDR3 runs to 14 residues. Germline assignment: CDR1 LNHDA and CDR2 SQIVND (reference sequence). The CDR3 DNA reads TGTGCCAGTAGTACTGACGGGGGGCCCTGGGGCTACACCTTC. Amino acids: CASSTDGGPWGYTF.

This clonotype was recorded many times. The rearrangement links TRBV25-1 to TRBJ1-1, with unresolved D. The CDR3 runs to 13 residues. V shed 6 bases and J shed 1 base, with 9 bases lying between them. Germline V gives CDR1 MGHDK, CDR2 SYGVNS. The CDR3: CASSPGENTEAFF. For the CDR3, the DNA is TGTGCCAGCAGCCCGGGTGAGAACACTGAAGCTTTCTTT.

In its sample, this clonotype was seen a few times. The chain uses TRBV15 and TRBJ1-4, with 8 bases matching TRBD1. With V trimmed by 0 bases and J by 8 bases, 14 bases remained unmatched. Per germline, CDR1 LNHNV and CDR2 YYDKDF (reference sequence). This CDR3 spans 18 amino acids. CDR3 sequence reads: CATSRDQGVSWDREKLFF. The CDR3 DNA reads as TGTGCCACCAGCAGAGATCAAGGCGTGAGTTGGGACAGGGAAAAACTGTTTTTT.

The chain links TRBV25-1 to TRBJ2-2, with D perhaps TRBD2 (6 bases). Trimming stripped 3 bases from V and 3 bases from J, with 17 bases between. CDR1 and CDR2 from the germline V gene are MGHDK and SYGVNS. CDR3 size: 17 residues. CDR3 protein: CASSDDLGDWDTGELFF. The CDR3 nucleotides read TGTGCCAGCAGTGACGATTTAGGGGACTGGGACACCGGGGAGCTGTTTTTT.

V usage is TRBV28 and J usage is TRBJ2-7; possible D gene TRBD1, 6 bases. In germline, CDR1 is MDHEN, CDR2 SYDVKM. This CDR3 has 15 amino acids. V was clipped by 4 bases and J by 1 base, with 14 bases between them. The CDR3 protein is CASSSAGTKSYEQYF. CDR3 coding DNA: TGTGCCAGCAGTTCAGCCGGGACAAAATCCTACGAGCAGTACTTC.

This clonotype was detected many times. The chain employs TRBV10-3 and TRBJ1-2, with D unresolved. The CDR3 is made up of 16 amino acids. CDR1 and CDR2 (germline): ENHRY, SYGVKD. Trimming left V 0 bases short and J 2 bases short, with 13 bases between. The CDR3 nucleotides read TGTGCCATCAGTGAGTCGACTAGGAGAACCAACTATGGCTACACCTTC. Translation: CAISESTRRTNYGYTF.

This clonotype was seen many times. The V gene is TRBV11-1, the J gene TRBJ2-1, with 7 bases that match TRBD1. In germline, CDR1 is SGHAT, CDR2 FQDESV (reference sequence). J gave up 0 bases and V 5 bases, and 7 bases lay outside the gene matches. This CDR3 region has 16 residues. The CDR3 is CASSAGTESSYNEQFF. In DNA form, the CDR3 reads TGTGCCAGCAGCGCCGGGACAGAGAGCTCCTACAATGAGCAGTTCTTC.

This clonotype was seen many times. The gene calls are TRBV11-2 and TRBJ2-1; D assignment may be TRBD1 or TRBD2 (5 bases each). The CDR3 extends over 20 amino acids. V lost 2 bases to trimming and J lost 0 bases, with 23 bases between them. Germline CDR1 reads SGHAT; CDR2 reads FQNNGV. The CDR3 bases are TGTGCCAGCAGCTTAATTCGAGCCGGGGACGGTGGGAGCTCCTACAATGAGCAGTTCTTC. It encodes CASSLIRAGDGGSSYNEQFF.

The sample holds many counts of this clonotype. This chain links TRBV29-1 with TRBJ1-1; 7 bases fit TRBD1. The length of the CDR3 is 13 residues. Germline assignment: CDR1 SQVTM and CDR2 ANQGSEA. V lost 7 bases, J lost 3 bases, and 8 bases stayed unmatched. DNA of the CDR3: TGCAGCGCCGCCGCAGGGGGAGACACTGAAGCTTTCTTT. This gives the protein CSAAAGGDTEAFF. The full variable domain, rest sourced from reference TRBV29-1 and TRBJ1-1, is SAVISQKPSRDICQRGTSLTIQCQVDSQVTMMFWYRQQPGQSLTLIATANQGSEATYESGFVIDKFPISRPNLTFSTLTVSNMSPEDSSIYLCSAAAGGDTEAFFGQGTRLTVV.

In this sample, this clonotype turned up many times. The rearrangement links TRBV12-3 or TRBV12-4 to TRBJ2-5; perhaps D is TRBD1 or TRBD2 (5 bases each). This CDR3 is built from 14 residues. The ends were cut back, 5 bases at V and 1 base at J, with 11 bases in the middle. CDR3 coding DNA: TGTGCCAGCAGTAATCGGGGCAGCCAAGAGACCCAGTACTTC. Protein product: CASSNRGSQETQYF.

There are many counts of this clonotype. The chain has TRBV12-3 or TRBV12-4 and TRBJ2-2; either TRBD1 or TRBD2 may supply D (5 bases each). The germline V and J ends were trimmed by 1 base and 7 bases, with 13 bases remaining between them. This CDR3 has 15 residues. The CDR3 nucleotides read TGTGCCAGCAGTTTAGAGGGACCCGCGTTCGGGGAGCTGTTTTTT. This codes for CASSLEGPAFGELFF.

Many counts were recorded for this clonotype. The chain links TRBV12-3 or TRBV12-4 to TRBJ2-5; 12 bases agree with TRBD2. The CDR3 totals 15 residues. J gave up 7 bases and V 1 base, and 4 bases lay outside the gene matches. In DNA, the CDR3 is TGTGCCAGCAGTTTAGGGACTAGCGGGGTCCGGACCCAGTACTTC. This codes for CASSLGTSGVRTQYF.

This clonotype was seen many times. This sequence joins TRBV5-1 and TRBJ1-2; 8 nucleotides agree with TRBD1. The CDR3 loop spans 19 amino acids. Germline V lookup: CDR1 SGHRS, CDR2 YFSETQ. Trimming cost V 0 bases and J 4 bases; bases outside gene matches: 17. CDR3 amino acids: CASSLAASGGSASSYGYTF. CDR3 in DNA: TGCGCCAGCAGCTTGGCCGCCTCAGGGGGCTCCGCCTCGTCCTATGGCTACACCTTC.

This clonotype has only a few counts. The CDR3 does not close with the conserved phenylalanine or tryptophan, likely indicating a read error. This chain uses TRBV2 with TRBJ1-6; D not certain. The CDR3 runs 13 residues. V dropped 5 bases and J dropped 12 bases, with 14 bases sitting between them. Germline lookup yields CDR1 SNHLY and CDR2 FYNNEI. The CDR3 loop reads CASSPAGFLPLHL. The DNA for the CDR3 is TGTGCCAGCAGTCCTGCCGGGTTTCTACCCCTCCACCTT.

This clonotype was observed many times. The gene calls are TRBV18 and TRBJ1-1; a weak D match, TRBD1 (6 bases). V was trimmed by 6 bases and J by 8 bases, leaving 19 bases between them. CDR3 size: 14 residues. The germline V gene encodes CDR1 KGHSH and CDR2 LQKENI. In nucleotides, the CDR3 is TGTGCCAGCTCGCTCCATTCACAGGGCGTGGAAGCTTTCTTT. This encodes CASSLHSQGVEAFF. Full variable domain (rest looked up from reference TRBV18 and TRBJ1-1): NAGVMQNPRHLVRRRGQEARLRCSPMKGHSHVYWYRQLPEEGLKFMVYLQKENIIDESGMPKERFSAEFPKEGPSILRIQQVVRGDSAAYFCASSLHSQGVEAFFGQGTRLTVV.

This clonotype was recorded at least ten times. This sequence joins TRBV9 and TRBJ1-5; D is unresolved. Between the trimmed V and J ends, which lost 0 bases and 0 bases, there was a span of 7 bases. Per the germline V gene, CDR1 is SGDLS and CDR2 is YYNGEE. This CDR3 region has 15 residues. The CDR3 protein is CASSVGDPSNQPQHF. In DNA form, the CDR3 reads TGTGCCAGCAGCGTAGGGGATCCTAGCAATCAGCCCCAGCATTTT.

This clonotype has ten or more counts. The chain links TRBV5-1 to TRBJ1-4; 7 bases agree with TRBD1. Germline V gene lookup returns CDR1 SGHRS and CDR2 YFSETQ. Trimming cost V 4 bases and J 6 bases; bases outside gene matches: 3. The CDR3 totals 13 residues. The CDR3 coding sequence is TGCGCCAGCAGCAGCGGGACAGATGAAAAACTGTTTTTT. Its translation: CASSSGTDEKLFF.

V usage is TRBV3-1 and J usage is TRBJ2-7; D remains ambiguous. Trimming left V 0 bases short and J 2 bases short, with 11 bases between. The CDR3 has 15 residues. Germline values: CDR1 LGHDT, CDR2 YNNKEL (reference sequence). CDR3 DNA: TGTGCCAGCAGCCAAGATGCCGTGAGCGCCTACGAGCAGTACTTC. Its protein is CASSQDAVSAYEQYF.

This clonotype was observed at least ten times. V gene TRBV20-1 combines with J gene TRBJ2-1; tentatively, D is TRBD1 (6 bases). This CDR3 spans 11 amino acids. Germline loops: CDR1 DFQATT, CDR2 SNEGSKA (reference sequence). V shed 3 bases and J shed 8 bases, with 8 bases lying between them. The CDR3 sequence: CSASYRDEQFF. CDR3 DNA: TGCAGTGCTAGTTACAGGGATGAGCAGTTCTTC.

This clonotype has a count of ten or more. The rearrangement uses TRBV5-1 and TRBJ2-3, with 9 bases that match TRBD2. Germline V CDR1 and CDR2: SGHRS, YFSETQ. The CDR3 sequence is 16 residues long. J lost 5 bases, V lost 5 bases, and 12 bases had no gene match. The CDR3 reads CASRRGGLARGDTQYF. The CDR3 region has the DNA TGCGCCAGCAGACGAGGAGGACTAGCGAGGGGAGATACGCAGTATTTT.

This clonotype was recorded at least ten times. This chain joins TRBV7-9 and TRBJ2-7, with D uncertain. CDR1 is SEHNR and CDR2 is FQNEAQ in the germline V gene (reference sequence). V gave up 3 bases and J gave up 6 bases, with 15 bases separating them. The CDR3 is 14 amino acids. Here the CDR3 DNA reads TGTGCCAGCAGCTTGGCGGCAGGCTGGGGCGAGCAGTACTTC. It is translated as CASSLAAGWGEQYF. Looking up the rest from reference TRBV7-9 and TRBJ2-7 gives the full variable domain: DTGVSQNPRHKITKRGQNVTFRCDPISEHNRLYWYRQTLGQGPEFLTYFQNEAQLEKSRLLSDRFSAERPKGSFSTLEIQRTEQGDSAMYLCASSLAAGWGEQYFGPGTRLTVT.

This clonotype has ten or more counts. The chain uses TRBV5-1 and TRBJ2-3; a possible D gene is TRBD2 (6 bases). Germline loops: CDR1 SGHRS, CDR2 YFSETQ. The CDR3 is made up of 19 amino acids. V lost 4 bases, J lost 1 base, and 25 bases lay in between. Here the CDR3 reads CASSAYTGLAPWGTDTQYF. The CDR3 DNA sequence: TGCGCCAGCAGCGCCTACACCGGTCTAGCGCCCTGGGGCACAGATACGCAGTATTTT.

V and J are TRBV6-1 and TRBJ1-2; D is possibly TRBD1 (6 bases). The CDR3 covers 15 residues. Between the trimmed V and J ends, which lost 6 bases and 0 bases, there was a span of 14 bases. Germline V gene sequence: CDR1 MNHNS, CDR2 SASEGT. The CDR3 region has the DNA TGTGCCAGCAGACGGCCGACAGGCTCTAACTATGGCTACACCTTC. Translating it yields CASRRPTGSNYGYTF.